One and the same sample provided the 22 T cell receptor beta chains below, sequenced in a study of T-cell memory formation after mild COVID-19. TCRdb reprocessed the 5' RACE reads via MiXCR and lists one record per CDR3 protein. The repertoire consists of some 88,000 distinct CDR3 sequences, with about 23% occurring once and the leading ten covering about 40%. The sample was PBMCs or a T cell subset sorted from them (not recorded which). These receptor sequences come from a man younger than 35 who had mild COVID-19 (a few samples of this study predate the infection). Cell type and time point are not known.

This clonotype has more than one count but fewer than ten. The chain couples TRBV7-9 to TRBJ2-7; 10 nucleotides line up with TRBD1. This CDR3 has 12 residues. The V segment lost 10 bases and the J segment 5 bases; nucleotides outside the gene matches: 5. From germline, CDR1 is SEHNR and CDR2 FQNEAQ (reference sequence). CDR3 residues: CAIGQGVHEQYF. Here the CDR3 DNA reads TGTGCCATCGGACAGGGGGTACACGAGCAGTACTTC.

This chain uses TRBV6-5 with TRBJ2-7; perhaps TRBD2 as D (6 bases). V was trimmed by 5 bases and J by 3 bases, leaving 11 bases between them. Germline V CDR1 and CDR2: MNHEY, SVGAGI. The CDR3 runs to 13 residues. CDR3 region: CASSTTGGYEQYV. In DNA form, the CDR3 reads TGTGCCAGCAGTACCACCGGGGGCTACGAGCAGTACGTC.

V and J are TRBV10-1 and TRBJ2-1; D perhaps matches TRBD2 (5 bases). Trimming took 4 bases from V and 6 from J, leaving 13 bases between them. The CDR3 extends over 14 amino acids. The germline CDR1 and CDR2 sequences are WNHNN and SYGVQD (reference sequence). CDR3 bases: TGCGCCAGCAGTGCTGGACTTACCGTCAATGAGCAGTTCTTC. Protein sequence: CASSAGLTVNEQFF.

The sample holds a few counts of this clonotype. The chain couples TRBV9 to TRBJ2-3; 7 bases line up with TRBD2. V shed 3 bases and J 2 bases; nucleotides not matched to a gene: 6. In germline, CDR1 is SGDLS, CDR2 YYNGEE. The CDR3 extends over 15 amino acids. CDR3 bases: TGTGCCAGCAGCGGCGGGGGAGCCGCCACAGATACGCAGTATTTT. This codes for CASSGGGAATDTQYF.

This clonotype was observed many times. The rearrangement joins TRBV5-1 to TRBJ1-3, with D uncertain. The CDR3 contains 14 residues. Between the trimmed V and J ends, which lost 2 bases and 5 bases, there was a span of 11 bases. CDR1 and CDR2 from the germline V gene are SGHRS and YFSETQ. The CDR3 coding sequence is TGCGCCAGCAGCTTATTCGGTTGGAGAAACACCATATATTTT. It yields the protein CASSLFGWRNTIYF.

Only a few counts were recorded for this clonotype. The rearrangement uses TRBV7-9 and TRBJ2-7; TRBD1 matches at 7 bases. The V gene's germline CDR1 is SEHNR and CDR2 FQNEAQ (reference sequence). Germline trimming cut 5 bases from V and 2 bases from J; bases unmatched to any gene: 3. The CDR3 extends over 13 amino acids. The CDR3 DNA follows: TGTGCCAGCAGCCAGGGACAGACCTACGAGCAGTACTTC. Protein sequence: CASSQGQTYEQYF.

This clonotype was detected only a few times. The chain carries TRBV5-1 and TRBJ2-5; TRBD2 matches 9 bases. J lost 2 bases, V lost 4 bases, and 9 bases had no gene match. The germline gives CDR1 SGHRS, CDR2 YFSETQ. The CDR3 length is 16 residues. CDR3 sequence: CASSLGVSGGQETQYF. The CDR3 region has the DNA TGCGCCAGCAGCCTGGGCGTTAGCGGGGGTCAAGAGACCCAGTACTTC.

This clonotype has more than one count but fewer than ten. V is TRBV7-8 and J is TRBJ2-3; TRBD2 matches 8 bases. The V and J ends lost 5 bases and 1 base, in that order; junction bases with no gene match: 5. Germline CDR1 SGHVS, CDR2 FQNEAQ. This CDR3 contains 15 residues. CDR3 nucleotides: TGTGCCAGCAGCCACAGCGGGGGAGGCACAGATACGCAGTATTTT. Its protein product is CASSHSGGGTDTQYF.

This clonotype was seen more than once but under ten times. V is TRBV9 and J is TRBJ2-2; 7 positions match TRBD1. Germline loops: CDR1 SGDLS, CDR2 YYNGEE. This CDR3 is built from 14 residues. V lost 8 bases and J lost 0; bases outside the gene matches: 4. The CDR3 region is CASAGTANTGELFF. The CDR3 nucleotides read TGTGCCAGTGCCGGGACAGCGAACACCGGGGAGCTGTTTTTT.

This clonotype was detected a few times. This CDR3 is CASSRPTGAFYEQYV. In DNA form, the CDR3 reads TGTGCCAGCAGCCGCCCCACCGGGGCCTTCTACGAGCAGTACGTC. This sequence joins TRBV6-2 or TRBV6-3 and TRBJ2-7, with D perhaps being TRBD1 or TRBD2 (5 bases each). In germline, CDR1 is MNHEY, CDR2 SVGEGT. The V end was cut by 6 bases, the J end by 3 bases, with 18 bases between. This CDR3 has 15 amino acids.

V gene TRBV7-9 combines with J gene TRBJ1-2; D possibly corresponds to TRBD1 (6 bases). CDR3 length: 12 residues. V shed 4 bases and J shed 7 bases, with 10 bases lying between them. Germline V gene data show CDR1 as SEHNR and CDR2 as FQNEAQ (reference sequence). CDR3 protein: CASSSQGSGYTF. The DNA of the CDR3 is TGTGCCAGCAGCTCACAGGGATCTGGCTACACCTTC. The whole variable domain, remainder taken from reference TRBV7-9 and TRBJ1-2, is DTGVSQNPRHKITKRGQNVTFRCDPISEHNRLYWYRQTLGQGPEFLTYFQNEAQLEKSRLLSDRFSAERPKGSFSTLEIQRTEQGDSAMYLCASSSQGSGYTFGSGTRLTVV.

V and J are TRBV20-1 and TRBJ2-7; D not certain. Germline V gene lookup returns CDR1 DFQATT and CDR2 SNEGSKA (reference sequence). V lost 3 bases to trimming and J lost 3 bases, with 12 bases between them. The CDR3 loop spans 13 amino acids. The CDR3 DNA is TGCAGTGCTAGGCAGCTTTACCGCTACGAGCAGTACTTC. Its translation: CSARQLYRYEQYF.

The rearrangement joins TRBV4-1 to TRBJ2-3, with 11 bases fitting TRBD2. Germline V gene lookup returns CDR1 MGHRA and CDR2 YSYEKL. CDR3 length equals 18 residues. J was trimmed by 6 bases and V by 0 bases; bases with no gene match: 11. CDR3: CASSQDTVAGGPRDTQYF. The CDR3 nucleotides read TGCGCCAGCAGCCAAGATACGGTAGCGGGGGGGCCTCGGGATACGCAGTATTTT.

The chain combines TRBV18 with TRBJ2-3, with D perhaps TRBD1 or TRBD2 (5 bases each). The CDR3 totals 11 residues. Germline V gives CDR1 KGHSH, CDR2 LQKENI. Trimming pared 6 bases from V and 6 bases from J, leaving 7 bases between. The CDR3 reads CASSGADTQYF. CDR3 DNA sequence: TGTGCCAGCTCCGGGGCGGATACGCAGTATTTT.

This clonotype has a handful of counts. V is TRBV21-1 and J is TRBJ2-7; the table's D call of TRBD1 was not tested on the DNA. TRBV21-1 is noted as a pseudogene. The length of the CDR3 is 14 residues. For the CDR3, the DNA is TGTGCCAGCACCAGGGACAGGGGGCGTACCGAGCAGTACGTC. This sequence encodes CASTRDRGRTEQYV.

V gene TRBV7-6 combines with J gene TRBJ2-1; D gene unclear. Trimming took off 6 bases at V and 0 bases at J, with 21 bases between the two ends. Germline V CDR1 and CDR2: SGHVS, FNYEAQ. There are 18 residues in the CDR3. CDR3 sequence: CASSLQIHLASSYNEQFF. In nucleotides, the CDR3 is TGTGCCAGCAGTCTCCAGATTCACCTTGCTAGCTCCTACAATGAGCAGTTCTTC.

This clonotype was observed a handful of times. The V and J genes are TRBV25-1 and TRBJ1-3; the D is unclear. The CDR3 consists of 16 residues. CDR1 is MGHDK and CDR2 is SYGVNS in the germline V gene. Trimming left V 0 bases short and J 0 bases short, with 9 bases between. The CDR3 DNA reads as TGTGCCAGCAGTGAATACAAGTTCCCCTCTGGAAACACCATATATTTT. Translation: CASSEYKFPSGNTIYF.

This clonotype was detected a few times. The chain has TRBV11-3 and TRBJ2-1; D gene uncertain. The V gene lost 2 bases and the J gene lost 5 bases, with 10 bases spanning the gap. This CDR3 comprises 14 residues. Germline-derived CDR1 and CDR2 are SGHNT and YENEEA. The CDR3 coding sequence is TGTGCCAGCAGCTTACGCGCGGCCGACAATGAGCAGTTCTTC. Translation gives CASSLRAADNEQFF.

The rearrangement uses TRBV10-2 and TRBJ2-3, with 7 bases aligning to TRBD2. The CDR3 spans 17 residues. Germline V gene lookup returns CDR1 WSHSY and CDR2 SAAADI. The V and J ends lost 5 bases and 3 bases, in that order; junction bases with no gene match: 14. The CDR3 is CASSPRLAGKGTDTQYF. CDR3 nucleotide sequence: TGCGCCAGCAGTCCCCGACTAGCAGGGAAGGGGACAGATACGCAGTATTTT.

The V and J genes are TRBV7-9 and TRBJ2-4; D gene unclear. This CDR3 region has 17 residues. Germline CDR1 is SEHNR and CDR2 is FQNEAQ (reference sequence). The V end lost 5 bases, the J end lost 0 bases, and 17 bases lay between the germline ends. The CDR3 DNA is TGTGCCAGCAGCCCCCCAGGTCTGGGGATAGCCAAAAACATTCAGTACTTC. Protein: CASSPPGLGIAKNIQYF.

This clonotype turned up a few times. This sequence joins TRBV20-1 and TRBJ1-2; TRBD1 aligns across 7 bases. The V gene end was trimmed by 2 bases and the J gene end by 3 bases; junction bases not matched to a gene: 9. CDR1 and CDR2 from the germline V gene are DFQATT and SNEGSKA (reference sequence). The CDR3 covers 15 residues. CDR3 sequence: CSARNSQGFYYGYTF. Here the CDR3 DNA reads TGCAGTGCTAGAAACTCACAGGGGTTCTACTATGGCTACACCTTC.

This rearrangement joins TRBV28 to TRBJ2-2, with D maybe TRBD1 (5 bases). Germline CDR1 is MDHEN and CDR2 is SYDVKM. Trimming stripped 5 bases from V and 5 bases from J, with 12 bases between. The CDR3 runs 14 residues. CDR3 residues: CASSDTGLTGELFF. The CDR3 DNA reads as TGTGCCAGCAGTGACACAGGCTTAACCGGGGAGCTGTTTTTT.